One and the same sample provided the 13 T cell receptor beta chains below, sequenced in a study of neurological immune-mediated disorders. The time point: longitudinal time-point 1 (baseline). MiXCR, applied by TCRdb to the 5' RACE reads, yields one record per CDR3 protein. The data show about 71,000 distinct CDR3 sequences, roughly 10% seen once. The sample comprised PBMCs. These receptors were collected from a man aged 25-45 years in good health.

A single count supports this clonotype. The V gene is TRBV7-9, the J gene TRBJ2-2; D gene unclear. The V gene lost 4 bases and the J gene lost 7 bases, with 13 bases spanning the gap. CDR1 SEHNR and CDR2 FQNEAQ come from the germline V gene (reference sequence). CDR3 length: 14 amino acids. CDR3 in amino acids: CASSYWTQGGELFF. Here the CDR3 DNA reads TGTGCCAGCAGCTACTGGACCCAAGGCGGGGAGCTGTTTTTT.

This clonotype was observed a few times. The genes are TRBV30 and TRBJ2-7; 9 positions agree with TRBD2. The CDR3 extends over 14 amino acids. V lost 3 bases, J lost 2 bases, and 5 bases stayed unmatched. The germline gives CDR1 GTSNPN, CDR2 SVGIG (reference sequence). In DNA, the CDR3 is TGTGCCTGGAGGGGGACTAGCCGTGCCTACGAGCAGTACTTC. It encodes CAWRGTSRAYEQYF.

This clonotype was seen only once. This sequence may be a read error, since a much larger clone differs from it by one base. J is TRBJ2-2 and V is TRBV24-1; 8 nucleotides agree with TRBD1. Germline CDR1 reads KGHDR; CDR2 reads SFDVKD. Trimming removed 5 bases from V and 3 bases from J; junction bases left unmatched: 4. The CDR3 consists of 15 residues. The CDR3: CATSGQGRDTGELFF. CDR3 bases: TGTGCCACCAGTGGACAGGGGCGCGACACCGGGGAGCTGTTTTTT.

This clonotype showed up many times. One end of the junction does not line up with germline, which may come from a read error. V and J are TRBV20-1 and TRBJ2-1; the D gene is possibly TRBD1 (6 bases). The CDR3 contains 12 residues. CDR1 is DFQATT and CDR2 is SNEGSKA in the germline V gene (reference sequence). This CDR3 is CSAGDRHNEQFF. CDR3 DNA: TGCAGTGCTGGAGACAGGCACAATGAGCAGTTCTTC.

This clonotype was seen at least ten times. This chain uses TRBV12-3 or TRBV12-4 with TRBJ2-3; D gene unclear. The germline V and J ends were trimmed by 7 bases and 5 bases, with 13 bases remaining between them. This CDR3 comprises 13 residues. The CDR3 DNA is TGTGCCAGCACCCTCCTCTCTGTAGATACGCAGTATTTT. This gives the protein CASTLLSVDTQYF.

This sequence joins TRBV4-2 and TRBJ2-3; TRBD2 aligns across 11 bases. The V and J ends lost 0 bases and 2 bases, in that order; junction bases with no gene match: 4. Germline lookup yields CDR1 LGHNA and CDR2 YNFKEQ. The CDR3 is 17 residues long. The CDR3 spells CASSQEGTSGVTDTQYF. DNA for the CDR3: TGTGCCAGCAGCCAAGAGGGGACTAGCGGTGTCACAGATACGCAGTATTTT.

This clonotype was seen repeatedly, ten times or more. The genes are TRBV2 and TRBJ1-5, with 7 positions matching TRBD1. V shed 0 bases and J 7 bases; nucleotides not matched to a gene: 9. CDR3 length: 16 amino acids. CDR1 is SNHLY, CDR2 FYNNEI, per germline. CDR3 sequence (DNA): TGTGCCAGCAGTGAAGCGGGGTGGCAGGGGGACCAGCCCCAGCATTTT. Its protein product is CASSEAGWQGDQPQHF.

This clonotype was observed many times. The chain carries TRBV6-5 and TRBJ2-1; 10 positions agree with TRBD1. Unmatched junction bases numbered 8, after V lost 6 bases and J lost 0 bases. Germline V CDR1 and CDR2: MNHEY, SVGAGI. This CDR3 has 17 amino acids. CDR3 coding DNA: TGTGCCAGCAGAAGACAGGGGGCTACTCGCTCCTACAATGAGCAGTTCTTC. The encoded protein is CASRRQGATRSYNEQFF.

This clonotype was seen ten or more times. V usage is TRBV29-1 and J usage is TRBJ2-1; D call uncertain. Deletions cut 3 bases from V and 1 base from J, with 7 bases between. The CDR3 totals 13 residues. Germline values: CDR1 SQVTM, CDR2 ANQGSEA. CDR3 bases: TGCAGCGTTGAGGGCACTTCCTACAATGAGCAGTTCTTC. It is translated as CSVEGTSYNEQFF.

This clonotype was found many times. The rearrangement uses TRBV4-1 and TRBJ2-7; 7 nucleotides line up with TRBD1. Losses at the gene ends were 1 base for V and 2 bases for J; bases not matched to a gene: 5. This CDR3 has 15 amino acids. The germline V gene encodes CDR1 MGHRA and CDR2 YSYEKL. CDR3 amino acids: CASSQGRQGPYEQYF. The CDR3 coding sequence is TGCGCCAGCAGCCAAGGGCGACAGGGCCCCTACGAGCAGTACTTC.

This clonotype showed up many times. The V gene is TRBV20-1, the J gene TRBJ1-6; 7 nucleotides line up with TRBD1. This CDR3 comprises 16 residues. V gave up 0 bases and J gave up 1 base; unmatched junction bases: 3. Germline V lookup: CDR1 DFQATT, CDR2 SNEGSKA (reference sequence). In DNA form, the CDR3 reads TGCAGTGCTAGAGACCGGGACAGTTCCTATAATTCACCCCTCCACTTT. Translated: CSARDRDSSYNSPLHF.

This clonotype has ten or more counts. DNA of the CDR3: TGTGCCAGCAGTTACGATCGGCAGTCTGGTCAGCCCCAGCATTTT. Residues: CASSYDRQSGQPQHF. The V gene is TRBV6-6, the J gene TRBJ1-5; no definite D call. V gave up 2 bases and J gave up 6 bases, with 14 bases separating them. The V gene's germline CDR1 is MNHNY and CDR2 SVGAGI (reference sequence). CDR3 length: 15 amino acids.

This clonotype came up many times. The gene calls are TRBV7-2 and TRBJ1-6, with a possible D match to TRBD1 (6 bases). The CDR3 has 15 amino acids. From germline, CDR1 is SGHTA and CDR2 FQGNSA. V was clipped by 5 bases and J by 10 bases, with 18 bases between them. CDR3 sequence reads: CASSVDSQSRSPLHF. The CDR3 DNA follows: TGTGCCAGCAGCGTGGACAGCCAGAGTCGCTCACCCCTCCACTTT.